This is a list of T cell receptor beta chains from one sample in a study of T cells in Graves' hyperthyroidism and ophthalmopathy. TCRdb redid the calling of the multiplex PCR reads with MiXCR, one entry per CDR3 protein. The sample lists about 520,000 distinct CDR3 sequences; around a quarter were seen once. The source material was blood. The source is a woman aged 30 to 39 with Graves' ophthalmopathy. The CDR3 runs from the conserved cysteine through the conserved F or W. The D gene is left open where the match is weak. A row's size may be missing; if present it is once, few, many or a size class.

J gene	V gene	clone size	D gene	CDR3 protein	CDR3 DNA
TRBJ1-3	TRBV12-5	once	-	CASGLVSRGLSSGNTIYF	TGTGCTAGTGGTTTGGTATCCCGGGGACTAAGCTCTGGAAACACCATATATTTT
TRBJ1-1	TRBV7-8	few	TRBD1	CASSQSTGIGRAFF	TGTGCCAGCAGCCAGTCGACAGGGATTGGGCGAGCTTTCTTT
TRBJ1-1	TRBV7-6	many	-	CATKQDLATEAFF	TGTGCCACCAAACAGGATTTGGCCACTGAAGCTTTCTTT
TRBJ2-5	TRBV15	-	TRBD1	CATSRDRQGSRETQYF	TGTGCCACCAGCAGAGACAGACAGGGGAGTAGGGAGACCCAGTACTTC
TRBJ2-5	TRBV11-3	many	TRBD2	CASSLDLAGGKYQETQYF	TGTGCCAGCAGCTTAGACCTAGCGGGGGGCAAGTACCAAGAGACCCAGTACTTC
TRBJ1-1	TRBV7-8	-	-	CASRRVPMDTEAFF	TGTGCCAGCCGCCGGGTCCCGATGGACACTGAAGCTTTCTTT
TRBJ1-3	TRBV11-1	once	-	CASTLRVGATGNTIYF	TGTGCCAGCACCTTACGCGTTGGGGCGACTGGAAACACCATATATTTT
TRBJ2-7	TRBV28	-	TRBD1	CASSVGQTSYEQYF	TGTGCCAGCAGCGTGGGACAGACCTCCTACGAGCAGTACTTC
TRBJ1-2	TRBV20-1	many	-	CSAIRGLGGYTF	TGCAGTGCTATCCGGGGGCTCGGAGGCTACACCTTC
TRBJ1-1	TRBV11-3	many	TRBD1	CASSFGTGGWMNTEAFF	TGTGCCAGCAGCTTCGGGACAGGGGGATGGATGAACACTGAAGCTTTCTTT
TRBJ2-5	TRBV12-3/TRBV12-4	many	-	CASSFAVKETQYF	TGTGCCAGCAGTTTTGCGGTTAAAGAGACCCAGTACTTC
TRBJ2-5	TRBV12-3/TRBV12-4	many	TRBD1	CASSLQGVEQETQYF	TGTGCCAGCAGTTTGCAGGGGGTAGAGCAAGAGACCCAGTACTTC
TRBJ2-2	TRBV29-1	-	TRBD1	CSTGQGVGGELFF	TGCAGCACCGGACAGGGGGTCGGCGGGGAGCTGTTTTTT
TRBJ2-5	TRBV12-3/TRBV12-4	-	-	CASSLVMEYQETQYF	TGTGCCAGCAGTTTAGTTATGGAGTACCAAGAGACCCAGTACTTC
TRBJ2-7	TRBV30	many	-	CAWSGGNEQYF	TGTGCCTGGAGTGGGGGGAACGAGCAGTACTTC
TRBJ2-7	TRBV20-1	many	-	CSARGATPTYEQYF	TGCAGTGCTAGAGGGGCGACTCCCACCTACGAGCAGTACTTC
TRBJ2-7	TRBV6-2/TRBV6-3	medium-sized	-	CASTITGPYEQYF	TGTGCCAGCACCATCACGGGACCTTACGAGCAGTACTTC
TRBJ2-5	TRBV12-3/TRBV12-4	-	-	CASTSTLWETQYF	TGTGCCAGCACCTCGACACTATGGGAGACCCAGTACTTC
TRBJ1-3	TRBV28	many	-	CASSPPGPSGNTIYF	TGTGCCAGCAGTCCTCCCGGCCCCTCTGGAAACACCATATATTTT
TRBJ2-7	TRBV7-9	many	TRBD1	CASSLARDRGSPGYF	TGTGCCAGCAGCTTAGCCAGGGACAGGGGGTCGCCGGGGTACTTC
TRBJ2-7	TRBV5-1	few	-	CVSSLAGGLAYEQYF	TGCGTCAGCAGCTTGGCCGGGGGGCTGGCCTACGAGCAGTACTTC
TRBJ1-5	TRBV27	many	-	CASSWESNQPQHF	TGTGCCAGCAGTTGGGAGAGCAATCAGCCCCAGCATTTT
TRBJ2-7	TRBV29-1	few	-	CSVSGGGLSYEQYF	TGCAGCGTTTCCGGGGGCGGGCTCTCCTACGAGCAGTACTTC
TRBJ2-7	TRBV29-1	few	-	CSVADNMGYEQYF	TGCAGCGTTGCCGATAATATGGGCTACGAGCAGTACTTC
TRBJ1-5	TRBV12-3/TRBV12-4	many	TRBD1	CASSFNTGGQPQHF	TGTGCCAGCAGTTTCAATACAGGGGGTCAGCCCCAGCATTTT
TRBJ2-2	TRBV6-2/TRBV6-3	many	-	CASSIIDTGELFF	TGTGCCAGCAGCATAATCGACACCGGGGAGCTGTTTTTT
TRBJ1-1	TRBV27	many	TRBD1	CASSTYRGTVNTEAFF	TGTGCCAGCAGCACTTATCGCGGGACAGTGAACACTGAAGCTTTCTTT
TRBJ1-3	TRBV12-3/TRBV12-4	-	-	CASTEGGGGNTIYF	TGTGCCAGTACCGAGGGGGGGGGTGGAAACACCATATATTTT
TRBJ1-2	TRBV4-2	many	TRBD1	CASSLGGQGYGYTF	TGTGCCAGCAGCCTCGGGGGACAGGGCTATGGCTACACCTTC
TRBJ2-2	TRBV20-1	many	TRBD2	CSASDPLSGGVAGELFF	TGCAGTGCTAGCGATCCCCTTAGCGGGGGGGTCGCCGGGGAGCTGTTTTTT
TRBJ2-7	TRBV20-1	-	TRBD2	CSARDVPLAGTRGEQYF	TGCAGTGCTAGAGATGTGCCGCTAGCGGGAACGCGGGGGGAGCAGTACTTC
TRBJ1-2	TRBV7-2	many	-	CASSLGGMDYGYTF	TGTGCCAGCAGCTTGGGAGGGATGGACTATGGCTACACCTTC
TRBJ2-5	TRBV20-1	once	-	CSGEVGGSETQYF	TGCAGTGGGGAGGTGGGAGGCTCAGAGACCCAGTACTTC